One sample yielded the 8 T cell receptor beta chains listed below, sequenced in a study of technical replicates of blood from several donors. Libraries were prepared by immunoSEQ multiplex PCR; TCRdb keeps only in-frame clonotypes and omits some of them. This table holds roughly 70,000 clones, about 89% found once. Specimen: PBMCs. The receptors originated from a human donor in good health. Some clones in this sample may be carry-over from other donors' samples.

The genes are TRBV11-3 and TRBJ2-2, with a weak D call TRBD1 (6 bases). The CDR3 has 17 amino acids. Germline assignment: CDR1 SGHNT and CDR2 YENEEA. V gave up 0 bases and J gave up 2 bases, with 13 bases separating them. The CDR3 sequence is CASSLELTTGNTGELFF. Here the CDR3 DNA reads TGTGCCAGCAGCTTAGAACTTACGACAGGAAACACCGGGGAGCTGTTTTTT.

The chain recombines TRBV7-9 with TRBJ2-3; the D gene is possibly TRBD2 (6 bases). The length of the CDR3 is 17 residues. The V gene lost 2 bases and the J gene lost 2 bases, with 17 bases spanning the gap. Germline V lookup: CDR1 SEHNR, CDR2 FQNEAQ (reference sequence). The CDR3: CASSLLYEGRDTDTQYF. The CDR3 DNA reads as TGTGCCAGCAGCTTACTCTATGAGGGGCGGGACACAGATACGCAGTATTTT.

The V and J genes are TRBV19 and TRBJ2-5, with 10 bases that match TRBD2. The ends lost 3 bases at V and 5 bases at J; junction bases unmatched: 12. CDR1 is LNHDA, CDR2 SQIVND, per germline (reference sequence). CDR3 length: 17 amino acids. CDR3 sequence: CASSMGQILAGVETQYF. For the CDR3, the DNA is TGTGCCAGTAGTATGGGCCAGATCCTAGCGGGAGTCGAGACCCAGTACTTC.

The rearrangement links TRBV5-1 to TRBJ2-7; D is uncertain. Deletions cut 1 base from V and 4 bases from J, with 12 bases between. This CDR3 contains 14 residues. Per germline, CDR1 SGHRS and CDR2 YFSETQ. In nucleotides, the CDR3 is TGCGCCAGCAGCTTGCCGACGCCGACATACGAGCAGTACTTC. It specifies CASSLPTPTYEQYF.

This clone was detected once. J is TRBJ1-2 and V is TRBV5-4, with D unresolved. Germline V gives CDR1 SGHNT, CDR2 YYREEE (reference sequence). Trimming removed 0 bases at V and 4 bases at J, with 19 bases between. The CDR3 runs 17 residues. The CDR3 spells CASSLGQLRSLSYGYTF. The CDR3 DNA is TGTGCCAGCAGCTTGGGGCAGTTAAGATCCTTAAGCTATGGCTACACCTTC.

The chain is built from TRBV7-8 and TRBJ1-5; 7 bases are a match to TRBD1. The V gene's germline CDR1 is SGHVS and CDR2 FQNEAQ. The CDR3 contains 19 residues. J gave up 0 bases and V 0 bases, and 11 bases lay outside the gene matches. The CDR3: CASSLALGGTGVSNQPQHF. As DNA, the CDR3 is TGTGCCAGCAGCTTAGCGCTTGGGGGAACAGGGGTTAGCAATCAGCCCCAGCATTTT.

This clone has just a few counts. The junction does not match germline at one end; this may be a read error. The chain carries TRBV2 and TRBJ2-7, with TRBD1 as a possible D gene (7 bases). This CDR3 is 14 amino acids long. In germline, CDR1 is SNHLY, CDR2 FYNNEI. CDR3 DNA sequence: TGTGCCAGCAGCCCAGGGGGGTCACTCCTACGAGCAGACTTC. This codes for CASSPGGSLLRADF.

This chain uses TRBV9 with TRBJ2-2; D is undetermined. CDR3 size: 12 residues. Germline V lookup: CDR1 SGDLS, CDR2 YYNGEE. V lost 0 bases and J lost 7, with 4 bases in between. In DNA form, the CDR3 reads TGTGCCAGCAGCGTAGCGGGCGGGGAGCTGTTTTTT. Translated, it gives CASSVAGGELFF.